This T cell receptor beta chain comes out of a study of Ad26.COV2.S vaccination and SARS-CoV-2 variants. Study summary: Donor was assigned to the Ad26.COV2.S arm of trial COV1001.

Some clones are missing from TCRdb's copy, which holds only in-frame ones; the method was immunoSEQ multiplex PCR. The table has 450,000 to 550,000 clones, about 88% seen once. Treatment given: 15 to 20 received Ad26.COV2.S at low or high dose, single or two shots; a few received placebo; per-sample allocation not given. The samples date from day 63 after the first vaccine or placebo injection. The TCR was taken from a person between 18 and 65 years old who received the Ad26.COV2.S COVID-19 vaccine or a placebo. Specimen: peripheral blood, collected in a trial of Ad26.COV2.S vaccine versus placebo.

The CDR3 region has the DNA TGTGCCAGCAGTAGTCTAGAGGGATACGAGCAGTACTTC. Translation: CASSSLEGYEQYF. The chain has TRBV6-2 or TRBV6-3 and TRBJ2-7, with D maybe TRBD2 (5 bases). Germline assignment: CDR1 MNHEY and CDR2 SVGEGT. This CDR3 is built from 13 residues. V shed 5 bases and J shed 4 bases, with 12 bases lying between them.